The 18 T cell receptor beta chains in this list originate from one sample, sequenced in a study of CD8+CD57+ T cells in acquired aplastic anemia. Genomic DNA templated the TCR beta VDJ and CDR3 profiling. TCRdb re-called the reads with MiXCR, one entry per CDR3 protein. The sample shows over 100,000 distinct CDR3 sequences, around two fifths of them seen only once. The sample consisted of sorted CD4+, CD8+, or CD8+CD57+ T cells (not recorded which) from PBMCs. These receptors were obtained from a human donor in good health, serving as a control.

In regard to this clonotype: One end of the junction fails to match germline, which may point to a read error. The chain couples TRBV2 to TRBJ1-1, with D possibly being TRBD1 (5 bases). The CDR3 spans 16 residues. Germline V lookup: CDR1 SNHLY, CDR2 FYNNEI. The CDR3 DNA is TGTGCCAGCGGTGGGGGGTCCCCAACCTTGAACACTGAGGCTTTCTTT. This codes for CASGGGSPTLNTEAFF.

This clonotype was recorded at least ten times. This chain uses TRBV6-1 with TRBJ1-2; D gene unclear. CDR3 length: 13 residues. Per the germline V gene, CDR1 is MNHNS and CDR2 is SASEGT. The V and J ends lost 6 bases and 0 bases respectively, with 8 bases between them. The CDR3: CASRGSANYGYTF. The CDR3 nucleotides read TGTGCCAGCAGAGGATCGGCTAACTATGGCTACACCTTC.

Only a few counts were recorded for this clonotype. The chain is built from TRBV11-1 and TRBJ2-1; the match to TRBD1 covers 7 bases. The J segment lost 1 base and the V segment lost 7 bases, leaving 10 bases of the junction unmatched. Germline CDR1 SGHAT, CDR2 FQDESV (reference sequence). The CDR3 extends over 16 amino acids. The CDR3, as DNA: TGTGCCAGCATGGTGATGGGGACAGTTTCCTACAATGAGCAGTTCTTC. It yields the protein CASMVMGTVSYNEQFF.

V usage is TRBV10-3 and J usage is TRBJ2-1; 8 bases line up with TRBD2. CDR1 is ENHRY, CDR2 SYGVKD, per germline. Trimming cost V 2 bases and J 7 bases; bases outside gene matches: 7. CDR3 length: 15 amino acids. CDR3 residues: CAISEGVASGNEQFF. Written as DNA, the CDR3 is TGTGCCATCAGTGAGGGGGTGGCTAGCGGGAATGAGCAGTTCTTC.

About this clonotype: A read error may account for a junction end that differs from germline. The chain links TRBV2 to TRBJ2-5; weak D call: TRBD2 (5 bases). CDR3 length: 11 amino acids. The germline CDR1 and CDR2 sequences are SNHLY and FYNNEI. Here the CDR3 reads CASSTKHSVGF. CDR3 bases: TGTGCCAGCAGCACAAAACATAGCGTGGGGTTC.

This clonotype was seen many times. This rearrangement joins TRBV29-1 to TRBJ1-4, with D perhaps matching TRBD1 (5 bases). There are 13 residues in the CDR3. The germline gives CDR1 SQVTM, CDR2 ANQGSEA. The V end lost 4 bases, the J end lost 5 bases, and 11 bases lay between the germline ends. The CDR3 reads CSVGAGRNEKLFF. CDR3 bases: TGCAGCGTTGGTGCAGGGCGGAATGAAAAACTGTTTTTT.

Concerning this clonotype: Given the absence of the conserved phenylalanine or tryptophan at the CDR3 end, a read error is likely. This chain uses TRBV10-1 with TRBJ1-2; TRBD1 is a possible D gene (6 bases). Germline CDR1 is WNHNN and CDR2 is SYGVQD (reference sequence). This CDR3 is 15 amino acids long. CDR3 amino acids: CAISEDRPSNYGYTS. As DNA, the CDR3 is TGTGCCATCAGTGAGGACAGACCCTCGAACTATGGCTACACCTCC.

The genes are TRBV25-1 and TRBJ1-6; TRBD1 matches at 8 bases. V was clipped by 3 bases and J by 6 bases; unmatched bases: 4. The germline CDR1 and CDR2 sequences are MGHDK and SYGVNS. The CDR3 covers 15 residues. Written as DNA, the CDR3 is TGTGCCAGCAGTGATCAGACAGGGGCTAATTCACCCCTCCACTTT. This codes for CASSDQTGANSPLHF.

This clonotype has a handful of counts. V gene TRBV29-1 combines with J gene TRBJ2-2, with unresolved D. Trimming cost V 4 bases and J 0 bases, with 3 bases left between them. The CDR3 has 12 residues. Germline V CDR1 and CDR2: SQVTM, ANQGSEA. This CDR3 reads CSVASNTGELFF. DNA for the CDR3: TGCAGCGTTGCCTCGAACACCGGGGAGCTGTTTTTT.

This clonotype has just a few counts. The CDR3 loop is CASSLTGPSSGNTIYF. DNA for the CDR3: TGTGCCAGCAGTTTAACCGGCCCAAGCTCTGGAAACACCATATATTTT. The V call is TRBV27, the J call TRBJ1-3; no firm D call. V was cut by 2 bases and J by 0 bases, with 11 bases left in between. Germline CDR1 MNHEY, CDR2 SMNVEV (reference sequence). This CDR3 is built from 16 residues.

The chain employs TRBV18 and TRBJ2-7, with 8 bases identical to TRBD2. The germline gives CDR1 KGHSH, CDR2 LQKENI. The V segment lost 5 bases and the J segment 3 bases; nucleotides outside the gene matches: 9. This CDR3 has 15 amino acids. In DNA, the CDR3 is TGTGCCAGCTCATCGGGGGGGACTGGGGTCTACGAGCAGTACTTC. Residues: CASSSGGTGVYEQYF.

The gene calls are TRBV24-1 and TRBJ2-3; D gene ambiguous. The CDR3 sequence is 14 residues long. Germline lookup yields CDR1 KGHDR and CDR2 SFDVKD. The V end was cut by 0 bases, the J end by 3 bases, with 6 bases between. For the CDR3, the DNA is TGTGCCACCAGTGATTTGCAAGTAACAGATACGCAGTATTTT. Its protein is CATSDLQVTDTQYF.

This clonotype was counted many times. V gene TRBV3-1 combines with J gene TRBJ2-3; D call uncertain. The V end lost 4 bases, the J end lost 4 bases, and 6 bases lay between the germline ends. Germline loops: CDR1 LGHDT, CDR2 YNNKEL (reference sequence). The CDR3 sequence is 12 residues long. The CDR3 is CASSLWSDTQYF. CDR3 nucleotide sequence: TGTGCCAGCAGCCTCTGGTCAGATACGCAGTATTTT.

The CDR3 coding sequence is TGTGCCAGCAGCGTGACAGGGGTAACCGGGGAGCTGTTTTTT. It yields the protein CASSVTGVTGELFF. The chain employs TRBV9 and TRBJ2-2; 8 bases map to TRBD1. In germline, CDR1 is SGDLS, CDR2 YYNGEE. The CDR3 length is 14 residues. Losses at the gene ends were 2 bases for V and 5 bases for J; bases not matched to a gene: 2.

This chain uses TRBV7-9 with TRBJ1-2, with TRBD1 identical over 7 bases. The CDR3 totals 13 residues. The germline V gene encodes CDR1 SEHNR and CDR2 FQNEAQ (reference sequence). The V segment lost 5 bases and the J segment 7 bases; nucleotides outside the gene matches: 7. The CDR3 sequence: CASSDRDSGGYTF. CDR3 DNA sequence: TGTGCCAGCAGCGATCGGGACAGTGGTGGCTACACCTTC.

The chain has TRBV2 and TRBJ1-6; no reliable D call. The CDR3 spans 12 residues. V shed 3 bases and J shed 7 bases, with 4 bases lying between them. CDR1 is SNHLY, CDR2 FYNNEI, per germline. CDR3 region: CASSEGNSPLHF. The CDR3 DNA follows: TGTGCCAGCAGTGAGGGAAATTCACCCCTCCACTTT. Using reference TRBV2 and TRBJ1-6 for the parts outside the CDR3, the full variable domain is EPEVTQTPSHQVTQMGQEVILRCVPISNHLYFYWYRQILGQKVEFLVSFYNNEISEKSEIFDDQFSVERPDGSNFTLKIRSTKLEDSAMYFCASSEGNSPLHFGNGTRLTVT.

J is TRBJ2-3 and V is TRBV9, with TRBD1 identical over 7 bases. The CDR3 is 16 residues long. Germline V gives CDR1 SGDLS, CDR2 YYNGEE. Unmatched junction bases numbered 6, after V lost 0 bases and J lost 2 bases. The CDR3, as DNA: TGTGCCAGCAGCGTAGAACAGGGGACCCCCACAGATACGCAGTATTTT. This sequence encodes CASSVEQGTPTDTQYF.

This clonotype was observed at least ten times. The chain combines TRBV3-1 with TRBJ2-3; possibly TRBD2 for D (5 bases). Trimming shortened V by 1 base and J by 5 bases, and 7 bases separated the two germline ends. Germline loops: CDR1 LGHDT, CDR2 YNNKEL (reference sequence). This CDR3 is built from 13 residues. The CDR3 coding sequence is TGTGCCAGCAGCCAAGGGACTCAAGATACGCAGTATTTT. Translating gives CASSQGTQDTQYF.